This T cell receptor beta chain was identified during a study of control samples from healthy donors and cancer patients. CDR3 length equals 10 residues. V was cut by 4 bases and J by 13 bases, with 9 bases left in between. Data came from immunoSEQ multiplex PCR; TCRdb stores just in-frame clones and leaves some out. Of about 70,000 clones in the sample, over 75% are singletons; the top ten hold under 30%. The TCR originated in a man aged 45-60 years in good health. Material for sequencing was blood. The chain joins TRBV23-1 to TRBJ2-3; TRBD1 is a possible D gene (6 bases). TRBV23-1 is reported as an ORF; its role is uncertain. The CDR3 DNA follows: TGCGCCAGCAGTCGAACAGGGAAGTATTTT. Translated, it gives CASSRTGKYF.